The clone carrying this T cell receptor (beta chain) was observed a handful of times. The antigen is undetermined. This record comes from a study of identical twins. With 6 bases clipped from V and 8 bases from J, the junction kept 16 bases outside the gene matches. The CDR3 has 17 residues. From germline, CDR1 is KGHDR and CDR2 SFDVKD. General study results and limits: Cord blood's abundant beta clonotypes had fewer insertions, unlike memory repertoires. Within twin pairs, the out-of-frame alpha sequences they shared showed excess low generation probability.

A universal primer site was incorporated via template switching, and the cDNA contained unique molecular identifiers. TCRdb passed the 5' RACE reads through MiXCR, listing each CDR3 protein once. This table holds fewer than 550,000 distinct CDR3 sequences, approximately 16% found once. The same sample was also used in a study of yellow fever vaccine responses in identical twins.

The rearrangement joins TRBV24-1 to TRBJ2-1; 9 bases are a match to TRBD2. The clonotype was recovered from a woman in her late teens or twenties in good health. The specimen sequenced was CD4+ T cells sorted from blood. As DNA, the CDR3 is TGTGCCACCAGTCCTTATCCGCGGGGGGGCCGGTCCGATGAGCAGTTCTTC. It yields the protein CATSPYPRGGRSDEQFF.